These 17 T cell receptor beta chains were all obtained from the same sample, sequenced in a study of beta chain features in type 1 diabetes. Expressed TCRB transcripts were sequenced because the isolated RNA had all been reverse transcribed beforehand. Profiling relied on immunoSEQ multiplex PCR, and the TCRdb table lists in-frame clones only, not all of them. The sample comprises approximately 250,000 clones, 11% to 15% of which are singletons, and around 0.025% rests with the top ten. The sequenced material came from naive CD4+ T cells from blood. The receptor source for this set is a woman aged 40-49 years in good health.

The chain has TRBV9 and TRBJ1-2, with TRBD1 identical over 7 bases. CDR1 is SGDLS and CDR2 is YYNGEE in the germline V gene. V gave up 3 bases and J gave up 2 bases; unmatched junction bases: 4. The CDR3 covers 14 residues. As DNA, the CDR3 is TGTGCCAGCAGCGGAACGACAGGGAACTATGGCTACACCTTC. Translated, it gives CASSGTTGNYGYTF.

The genes are TRBV9 and TRBJ2-5, with 12 positions matching TRBD2. The CDR3 length is 16 residues. The V gene end was trimmed by 3 bases and the J gene end by 1 base; junction bases not matched to a gene: 4. Germline V lookup: CDR1 SGDLS, CDR2 YYNGEE. This CDR3 is CASSATSGGLQETQYF. The DNA for the CDR3 is TGTGCCAGCAGCGCGACTAGCGGGGGCCTCCAAGAGACCCAGTACTTC. Full variable domain (remainder filled in from reference TRBV9 and TRBJ2-5): DSGVTQTPKHLITATGQRVTLRCSPRSGDLSVYWYQQSLDQGLQFLIQYYNGEERAKGNILERFSAQQFPDLHSELNLSSLELGDSALYFCASSATSGGLQETQYFGPGTRLLVL.

This clone has more than one count but fewer than ten. V is TRBV28 and J is TRBJ1-4; D call uncertain. There are 13 residues in the CDR3. Germline-derived CDR1 and CDR2 are MDHEN and SYDVKM. The V gene lost 3 bases and the J gene lost 5 bases, with 7 bases spanning the gap. This chain's CDR3 is CASSLGGNEKLFF. The CDR3 DNA reads TGTGCCAGCAGTTTGGGCGGGAATGAAAAACTGTTTTTT. The full variable domain, completed using reference TRBV28 and TRBJ1-4, is DVKVTQSSRYLVKRTGEKVFLECVQDMDHENMFWYRQDPGLGLRLIYFSYDVKMKEKGDIPEGYSVSREKKERFSLILESASTNQTSMYLCASSLGGNEKLFFGSGTQLSVL.

The chain links TRBV10-3 to TRBJ2-1; no firm D call. This CDR3 region has 15 residues. Between the trimmed V and J ends, which lost 0 bases and 4 bases, there was a span of 10 bases. CDR1 is ENHRY and CDR2 is SYGVKD in the germline V gene. DNA for the CDR3: TGTGCCATCAGTGAGTCTCGATACTTTTACAATGAGCAGTTCTTC. It yields the protein CAISESRYFYNEQFF.

This clone was detected a few times. V usage is TRBV5-1 and J usage is TRBJ2-5; a weak D match, TRBD2 (8 bases). The V and J ends lost 4 bases and 5 bases respectively, with 27 bases between them. Per the germline V gene, CDR1 is SGHRS and CDR2 is YFSETQ. The length of the CDR3 is 18 residues. The CDR3 region is CASSPTPSPTGTRETQYF. The DNA of the CDR3 is TGCGCCAGCAGCCCCACCCCTTCCCCGACAGGGACTAGGGAGACCCAGTACTTC. Supplemented by reference TRBV5-1 and TRBJ2-5, the full variable domain reads KAGVTQTPRYLIKTRGQQVTLSCSPISGHRSVSWYQQTPGQGLQFLFEYFSETQRNKGNFPGRFSGRQFSNSRSEMNVSTLELGDSALYLCASSPTPSPTGTRETQYFGPGTRLLVL.

The CDR3 protein is CASNIEPGDYEQYF. In DNA form, the CDR3 reads TGTGCCAGCAACATCGAACCCGGGGACTACGAGCAGTACTTC. This chain uses TRBV4-2 with TRBJ2-7, with TRBD2 as a possible D gene (5 bases). The CDR3 covers 14 residues. Germline V gives CDR1 LGHNA, CDR2 YNFKEQ. V shed 7 bases and J shed 3 bases, with 16 bases lying between them.

In this sample, this clone turned up a few times. In DNA form, the CDR3 reads TGTGCCAGTAGTCAGGACAGAAACTATGGCTACACCTTC. Translation: CASSQDRNYGYTF. The genes are TRBV19 and TRBJ1-2; possibly TRBD1 for D (6 bases). Germline assignment: CDR1 LNHDA and CDR2 SQIVND (reference sequence). Trimming took off 5 bases at V and 2 bases at J, with 9 bases between the two ends. This CDR3 is 13 amino acids long.

J is TRBJ1-6 and V is TRBV6-5; 7 nucleotides agree with TRBD1. The CDR3 is 15 residues long. The germline CDR1 and CDR2 sequences are MNHEY and SVGAGI. Germline trimming cut 10 bases from V and 4 bases from J; bases unmatched to any gene: 10. The CDR3: CATRIGGQYNSPLHF. For the CDR3, the DNA is TGTGCCACCAGAATAGGGGGACAGTATAATTCACCCCTCCACTTT.

This chain joins TRBV7-9 and TRBJ2-5; D might be TRBD2 (5 bases). The length of the CDR3 is 12 residues. Germline V gives CDR1 SEHNR, CDR2 FQNEAQ (reference sequence). The V end was cut by 8 bases, the J end by 3 bases, with 10 bases between. CDR3 coding DNA: TGTGCCAGCGGCATGGAGGAAGAGACCCAGTACTTC. As protein: CASGMEEETQYF.

This clone was recorded at least ten times. J is TRBJ2-3 and V is TRBV7-9, with D perhaps TRBD2 (6 bases). Trimming cost V 7 bases and J 1 base, with 15 bases left between them. Per the germline V gene, CDR1 is SEHNR and CDR2 is FQNEAQ (reference sequence). CDR3 length equals 15 residues. The CDR3 nucleotides are TGTGCCAGCACCATCCGGGGGAACCGCACAGATACGCAGTATTTT. Its protein product is CASTIRGNRTDTQYF.

This clone showed up just a few times. The V gene is TRBV11-2, the J gene TRBJ1-6; 7 bases are a match to TRBD1. Germline assignment: CDR1 SGHAT and CDR2 FQNNGV. V shed 1 base, J shed 7 bases, and the junction held 7 bases outside the gene matches. This CDR3 has 16 amino acids. Here the CDR3 reads CASSLGAGTENSPLHF. The CDR3 DNA sequence: TGTGCCAGCAGCTTAGGGGCCGGGACAGAGAATTCACCCCTCCACTTT.

This clone turned up a few times. The CDR3 protein is CASSPRSGGRSTDTQYF. The CDR3 DNA is TGTGCCAGCAGCCCACGTAGCGGGGGCCGTAGCACAGATACGCAGTATTTT. The chain uses TRBV7-8 and TRBJ2-3; 9 bases map to TRBD2. The J segment lost 0 bases and the V segment lost 5 bases, leaving 9 bases of the junction unmatched. The CDR3 is made up of 17 amino acids. Germline V lookup: CDR1 SGHVS, CDR2 FQNEAQ.

V and J are TRBV5-4 and TRBJ2-7; 7 bases align to TRBD1. Germline V gene data show CDR1 as SGHNT and CDR2 as YYREEE (reference sequence). Losses at the gene ends were 5 bases for V and 1 base for J; bases not matched to a gene: 9. There are 15 residues in the CDR3. DNA for the CDR3: TGTGCCAGCAGGCAGGACAGGCTCACTTCCTACGAGCAGTACTTC. Translating it yields CASRQDRLTSYEQYF.

This clone was recorded a few times. The genes are TRBV5-1 and TRBJ2-5; D remains unclear. Germline V gives CDR1 SGHRS, CDR2 YFSETQ. The CDR3 runs to 13 residues. V was clipped by 0 bases and J by 5 bases, with 8 bases between them. The CDR3 here is CASSLAVRETQYF. The CDR3 region has the DNA TGCGCCAGCAGCTTGGCGGTGCGGGAGACCCAGTACTTC. Based on the CDR3 plus reference TRBV5-1 and TRBJ2-5, the full variable domain is KAGVTQTPRYLIKTRGQQVTLSCSPISGHRSVSWYQQTPGQGLQFLFEYFSETQRNKGNFPGRFSGRQFSNSRSEMNVSTLELGDSALYLCASSLAVRETQYFGPGTRLLVL.

This clone was observed a few times. The chain couples TRBV7-2 to TRBJ2-5; no reliable D call. CDR1 and CDR2 (germline): SGHTA, FQGNSA. The CDR3 is 15 residues long. V shed 1 base and J shed 5 bases, with 14 bases lying between them. CDR3 region: CASSLVGFPGETQYF. DNA of the CDR3: TGTGCCAGCAGCTTAGTTGGATTCCCGGGTGAGACCCAGTACTTC. Full variable domain (rest looked up from reference TRBV7-2 and TRBJ2-5): GAGVSQSPSNKVTEKGKDVELRCDPISGHTALYWYRQSLGQGLEFLIYFQGNSAPDKSGLPSDRFSAERTGGSVSTLTIQRTQQEDSAVYLCASSLVGFPGETQYFGPGTRLLVL.

The sample holds a few counts of this clone. The chain joins TRBV6-1 to TRBJ2-7, with D perhaps TRBD1 (5 bases). The CDR3 runs 12 residues. The V end was cut by 6 bases, the J end by 0 bases, with 6 bases between. CDR1 is MNHNS, CDR2 SASEGT, per germline. CDR3 loop: CASRTDSYEQYF. CDR3 sequence (DNA): TGTGCCAGCAGGACAGACTCCTACGAGCAGTACTTC.

This clone was counted only a few times. This rearrangement joins TRBV5-4 to TRBJ2-1; 9 bases line up with TRBD1. Germline CDR1 SGHNT, CDR2 YYREEE (reference sequence). Trimming took 4 bases from V and 9 from J; bases not matched to a gene: 5. The CDR3 is made up of 13 amino acids. The chain's CDR3 is CASSVTGGGEQFF. The CDR3 DNA sequence: TGTGCCAGCAGCGTCACAGGGGGCGGTGAGCAGTTCTTC.